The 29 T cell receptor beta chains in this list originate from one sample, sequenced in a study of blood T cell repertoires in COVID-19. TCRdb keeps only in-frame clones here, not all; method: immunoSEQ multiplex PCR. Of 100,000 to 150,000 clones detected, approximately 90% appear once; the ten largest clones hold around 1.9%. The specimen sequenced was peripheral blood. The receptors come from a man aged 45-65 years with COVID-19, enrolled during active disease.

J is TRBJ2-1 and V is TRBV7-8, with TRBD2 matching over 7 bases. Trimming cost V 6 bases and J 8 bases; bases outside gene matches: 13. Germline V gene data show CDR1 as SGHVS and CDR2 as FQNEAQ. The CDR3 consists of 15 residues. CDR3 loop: CASSLRDYGGDEQFF. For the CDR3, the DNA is TGTGCCAGCAGTCTCCGGGACTACGGAGGGGATGAGCAGTTCTTC.

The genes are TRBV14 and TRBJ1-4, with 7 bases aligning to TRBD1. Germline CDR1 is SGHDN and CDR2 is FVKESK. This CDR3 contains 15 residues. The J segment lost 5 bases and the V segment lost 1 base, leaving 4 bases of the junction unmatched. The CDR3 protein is CASSQGTGINEKLFF. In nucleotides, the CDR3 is TGTGCCAGCAGCCAAGGGACAGGAATAAATGAAAAACTGTTTTTT.

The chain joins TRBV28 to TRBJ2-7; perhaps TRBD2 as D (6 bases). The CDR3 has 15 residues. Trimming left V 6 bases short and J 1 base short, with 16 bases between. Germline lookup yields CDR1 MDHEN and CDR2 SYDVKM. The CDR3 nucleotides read TGTGCCAGCAGACAACAGGAGGGTGCGTCCTACGAGCAGTACGTC. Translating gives CASRQQEGASYEQYV.

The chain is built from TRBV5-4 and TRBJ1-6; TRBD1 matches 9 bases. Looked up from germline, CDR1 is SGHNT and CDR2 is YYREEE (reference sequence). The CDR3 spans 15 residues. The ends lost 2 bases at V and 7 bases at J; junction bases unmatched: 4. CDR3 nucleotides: TGTGCCAGCAGCTTACGGGACAGGGCGAATTCACCCCTCCACTTT. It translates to CASSLRDRANSPLHF.

CDR3: CASSEKGLAEGNTGELFF. CDR3 coding DNA: TGTGCCAGCAGCGAAAAGGGACTAGCGGAGGGAAACACCGGGGAGCTGTTTTTT. The rearrangement joins TRBV5-8 to TRBJ2-2; 11 nucleotides align to TRBD2. Germline CDR1 SGHTS, CDR2 YDEGEE. The CDR3 is 18 amino acids. V lost 4 bases to trimming and J lost 2 bases; unmatched junction nucleotides: 10.

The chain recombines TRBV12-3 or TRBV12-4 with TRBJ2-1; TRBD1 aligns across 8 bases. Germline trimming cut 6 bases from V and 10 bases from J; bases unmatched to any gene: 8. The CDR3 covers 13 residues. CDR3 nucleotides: TGTGCCAGCAGCTCACAGGGGGGTCCCGAGCAGTTCTTC. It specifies CASSSQGGPEQFF.

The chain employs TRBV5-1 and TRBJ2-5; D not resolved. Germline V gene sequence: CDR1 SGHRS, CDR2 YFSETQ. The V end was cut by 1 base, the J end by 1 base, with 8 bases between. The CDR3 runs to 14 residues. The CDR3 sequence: CASSLRDSQETQYF. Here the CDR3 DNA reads TGCGCCAGCAGCTTGAGAGACTCCCAAGAGACCCAGTACTTC.

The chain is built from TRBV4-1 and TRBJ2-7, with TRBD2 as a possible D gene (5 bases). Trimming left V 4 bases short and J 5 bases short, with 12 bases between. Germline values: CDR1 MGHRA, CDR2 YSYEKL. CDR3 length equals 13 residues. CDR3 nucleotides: TGCGCCAGCAGCCTAGAGAGGGTAGACGAGCAGTACTTC. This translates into CASSLERVDEQYF.

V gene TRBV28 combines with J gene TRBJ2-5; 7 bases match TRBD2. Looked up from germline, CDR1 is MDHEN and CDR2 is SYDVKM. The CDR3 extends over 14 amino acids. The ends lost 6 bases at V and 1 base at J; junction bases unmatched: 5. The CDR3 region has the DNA TGTGCCAGCAGCCCGGGGGGACTCCAAGAGACCCAGTACTTC. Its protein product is CASSPGGLQETQYF.

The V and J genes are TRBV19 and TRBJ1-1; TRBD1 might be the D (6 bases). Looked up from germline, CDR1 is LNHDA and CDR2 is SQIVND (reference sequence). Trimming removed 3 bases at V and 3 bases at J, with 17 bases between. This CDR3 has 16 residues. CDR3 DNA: TGTGCCAGTAGTATCTGGTCAGGGGCGCGGGACACTGAAGCTTTCTTT. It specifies CASSIWSGARDTEAFF.

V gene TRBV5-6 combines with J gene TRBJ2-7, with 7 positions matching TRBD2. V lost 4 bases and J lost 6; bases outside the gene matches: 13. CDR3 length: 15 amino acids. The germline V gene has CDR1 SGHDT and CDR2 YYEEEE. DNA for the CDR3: TGTGCCAGCAGCGACGTGGCGGGAGATGGGTCCGAGCAGTACGTC. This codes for CASSDVAGDGSEQYV.

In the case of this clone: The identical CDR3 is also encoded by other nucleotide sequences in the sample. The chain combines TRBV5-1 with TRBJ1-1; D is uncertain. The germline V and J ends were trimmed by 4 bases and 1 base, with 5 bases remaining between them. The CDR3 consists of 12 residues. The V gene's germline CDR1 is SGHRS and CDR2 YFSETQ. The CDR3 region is CASSRGNTEAFF. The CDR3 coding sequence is TGCGCCAGCAGCCGGGGGAACACTGAAGCTTTCTTT.

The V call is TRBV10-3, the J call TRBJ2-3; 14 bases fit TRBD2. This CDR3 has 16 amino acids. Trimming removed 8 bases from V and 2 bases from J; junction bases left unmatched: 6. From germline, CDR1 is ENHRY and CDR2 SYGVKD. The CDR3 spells CAIGATSGGATDTQYF. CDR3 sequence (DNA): TGTGCCATCGGGGCGACTAGCGGGGGGGCCACAGATACGCAGTATTTT.

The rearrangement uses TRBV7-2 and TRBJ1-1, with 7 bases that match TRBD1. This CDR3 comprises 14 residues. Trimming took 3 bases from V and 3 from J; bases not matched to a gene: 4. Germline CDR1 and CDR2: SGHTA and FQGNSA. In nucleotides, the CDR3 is TGTGCCAGCAGCTTTGGGACAGCGGACACTGAAGCTTTCTTT. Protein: CASSFGTADTEAFF.

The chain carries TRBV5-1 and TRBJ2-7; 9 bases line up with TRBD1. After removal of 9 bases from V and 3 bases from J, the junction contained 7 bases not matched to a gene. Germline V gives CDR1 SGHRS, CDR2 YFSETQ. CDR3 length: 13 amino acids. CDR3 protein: CATAVGQGYEQYF. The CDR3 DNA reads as TGCGCCACCGCGGTGGGACAGGGCTACGAGCAGTACTTC. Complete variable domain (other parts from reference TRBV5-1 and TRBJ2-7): KAGVTQTPRYLIKTRGQQVTLSCSPISGHRSVSWYQQTPGQGLQFLFEYFSETQRNKGNFPGRFSGRQFSNSRSEMNVSTLELGDSALYLCATAVGQGYEQYFGPGTRLTVT.

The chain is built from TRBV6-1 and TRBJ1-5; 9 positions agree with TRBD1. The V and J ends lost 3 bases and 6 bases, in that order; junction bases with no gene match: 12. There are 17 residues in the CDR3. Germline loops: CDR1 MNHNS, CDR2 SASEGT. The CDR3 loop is CASSERAWTGAGQPQHF. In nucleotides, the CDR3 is TGTGCCAGCAGTGAGCGAGCCTGGACAGGGGCTGGTCAGCCCCAGCATTTT.

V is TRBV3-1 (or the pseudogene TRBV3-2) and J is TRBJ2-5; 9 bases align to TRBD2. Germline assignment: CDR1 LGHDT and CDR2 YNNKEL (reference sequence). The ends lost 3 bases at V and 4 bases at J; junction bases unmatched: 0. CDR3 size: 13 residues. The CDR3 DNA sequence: TGTGCCAGCAGCCAGCGGGAGGGAGAGACCCAGTACTTC. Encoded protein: CASSQREGETQYF.

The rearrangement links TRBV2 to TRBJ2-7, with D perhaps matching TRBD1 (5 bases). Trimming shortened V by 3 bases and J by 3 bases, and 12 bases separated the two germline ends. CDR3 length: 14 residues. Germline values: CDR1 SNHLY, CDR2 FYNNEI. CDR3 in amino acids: CASSDLGVHYEQYV. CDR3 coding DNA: TGTGCCAGCAGTGACCTAGGGGTACACTACGAGCAGTACGTC.

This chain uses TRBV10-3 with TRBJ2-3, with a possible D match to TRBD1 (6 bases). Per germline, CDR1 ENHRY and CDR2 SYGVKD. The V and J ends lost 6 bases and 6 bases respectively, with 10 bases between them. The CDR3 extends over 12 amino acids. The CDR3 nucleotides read TGTGCCATCAGAGGACAGTTGGATACGCAGTATTTT. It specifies CAIRGQLDTQYF.

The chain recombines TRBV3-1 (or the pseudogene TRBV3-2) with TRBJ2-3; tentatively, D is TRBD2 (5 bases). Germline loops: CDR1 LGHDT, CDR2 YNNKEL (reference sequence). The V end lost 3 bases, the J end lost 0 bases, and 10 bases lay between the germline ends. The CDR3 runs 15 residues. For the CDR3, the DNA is TGTGCCAGCAGCCACCTCGGCGGGAGCACAGATACGCAGTATTTT. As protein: CASSHLGGSTDTQYF.

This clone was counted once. As DNA, the CDR3 is TGTGCCACCAGTGATTTTGGGACAGGGGAAGATACGCAGTATTTT. Its translation: CATSDFGTGEDTQYF. V gene TRBV24-1 combines with J gene TRBJ2-3, with 10 bases identical to TRBD1. The V gene end was trimmed by 1 base and the J gene end by 5 bases; junction bases not matched to a gene: 2. Germline V gene lookup returns CDR1 KGHDR and CDR2 SFDVKD. The CDR3 totals 15 residues.

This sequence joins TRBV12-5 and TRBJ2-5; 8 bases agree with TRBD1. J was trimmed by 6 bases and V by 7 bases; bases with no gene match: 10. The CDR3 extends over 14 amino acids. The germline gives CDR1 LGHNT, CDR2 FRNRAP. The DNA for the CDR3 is TGTGCTAGTGCCCCGGACAGGGATATACAGACCCAGTACTTC. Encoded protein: CASAPDRDIQTQYF. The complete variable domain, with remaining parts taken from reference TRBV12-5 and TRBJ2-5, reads DARVTQTPRHKVTEMGQEVTMRCQPILGHNTVFWYRQTMMQGLELLAYFRNRAPLDDSGMPKDRFSAEMPDATLATLKIQPSEPRDSAVYFCASAPDRDIQTQYFGPGTRLLVL.

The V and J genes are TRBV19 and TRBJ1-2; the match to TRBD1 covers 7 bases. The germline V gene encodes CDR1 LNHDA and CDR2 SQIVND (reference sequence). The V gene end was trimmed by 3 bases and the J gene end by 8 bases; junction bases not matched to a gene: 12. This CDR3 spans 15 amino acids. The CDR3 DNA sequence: TGTGCCAGTAGTATCGGCCGGGACAGACCCTTGGGCTACACCTTC. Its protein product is CASSIGRDRPLGYTF.

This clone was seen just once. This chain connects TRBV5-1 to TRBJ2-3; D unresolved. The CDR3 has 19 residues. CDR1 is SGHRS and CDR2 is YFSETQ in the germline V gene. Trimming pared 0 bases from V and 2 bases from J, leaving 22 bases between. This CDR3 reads CASSLAIIGSPRNTDTQYF. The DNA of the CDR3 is TGCGCCAGCAGCTTGGCCATTATCGGATCCCCCAGGAACACAGATACGCAGTATTTT.

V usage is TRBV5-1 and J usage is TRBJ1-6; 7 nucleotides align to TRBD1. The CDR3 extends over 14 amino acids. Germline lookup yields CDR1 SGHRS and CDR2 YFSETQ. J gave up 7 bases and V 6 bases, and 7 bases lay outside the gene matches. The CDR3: CASITGDGNSPLHF. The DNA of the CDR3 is TGCGCCAGCATAACAGGGGACGGGAATTCACCCCTCCACTTT.

The CDR3 DNA reads TGTGCCTGGACCCTGGGAGGGTCTGGGGCCAACGTCCTGACTTTC. Residues: CAWTLGGSGANVLTF. The chain is built from TRBV30 and TRBJ2-6; the match to TRBD2 covers 7 bases. V shed 4 bases and J 1 base; nucleotides not matched to a gene: 4. From germline, CDR1 is GTSNPN and CDR2 SVGIG (reference sequence). The CDR3 is 15 residues long.

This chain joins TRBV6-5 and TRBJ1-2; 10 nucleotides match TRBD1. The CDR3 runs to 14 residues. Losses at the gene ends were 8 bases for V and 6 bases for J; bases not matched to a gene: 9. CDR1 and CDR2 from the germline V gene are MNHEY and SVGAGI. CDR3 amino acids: CASARSDRGHGYTF. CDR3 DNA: TGTGCCAGCGCCCGATCTGACAGGGGGCATGGCTACACCTTC.

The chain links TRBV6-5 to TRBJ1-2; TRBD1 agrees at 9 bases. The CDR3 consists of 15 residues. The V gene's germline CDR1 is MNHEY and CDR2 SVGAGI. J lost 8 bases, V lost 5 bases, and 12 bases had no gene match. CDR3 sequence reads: CASSPTYGTGQGYTF. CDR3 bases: TGTGCCAGCAGTCCAACTTACGGGACAGGGCAGGGCTACACCTTC.

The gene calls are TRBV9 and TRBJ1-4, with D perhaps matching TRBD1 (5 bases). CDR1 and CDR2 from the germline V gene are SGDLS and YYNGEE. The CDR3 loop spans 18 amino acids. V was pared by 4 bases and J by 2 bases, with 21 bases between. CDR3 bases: TGTGCCAGCAGCCCCCAGCCTCGAACAGGCGTCACTAATGAAAAACTGTTTTTT. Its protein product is CASSPQPRTGVTNEKLFF.